This TCR beta chain stems from a study of blood T cell repertoires in COVID-19. Whole-study context: The United States, Italy and Spain were the sources of the acute and convalescent COVID-19 samples. Nucleic acid was either cDNA or gDNA, and it came from T cells, B-cell-depleted T cells, or PBMCs.

In the original analysis: Amplified reference gene primers provided the basis for estimating nucleated cell counts. TCRdb keeps only in-frame clones here, not all; method: immunoSEQ multiplex PCR. V and J calls and clone size are given by that table; D and trimming were obtained from the DNA. The sample lists 210,000 or so clones; 84% were seen once. Trimming cost V 2 bases and J 0 bases; bases outside gene matches: 5. CDR1 and CDR2 (germline): ENHRY, SYGVKD. There are 16 residues in the CDR3. The count of this clone is one. The sequence was collected from a woman of 80 years or more with active or convalescent COVID-19. The sample was peripheral blood. The gene calls are TRBV10-3 and TRBJ2-3; TRBD2 aligns across 7 bases. CDR3 sequence reads: CAISERAGISTDTQYF. CDR3 nucleotides: TGTGCCATCAGTGAGAGAGCGGGAATCAGCACAGATACGCAGTATTTT.